This record covers a single T cell receptor beta chain. The antigen is unknown. The data derive from a study of shared clonotypes between healthy human individuals. Study background: Each donor's CD8 memory used one plate, CD8 naive two, each CD4 subset three.

There are 12 residues in the CDR3. The V end lost 6 bases, the J end lost 6 bases, and 11 bases lay between the germline ends. In germline, CDR1 is ENHRY, CDR2 SYGVKD. Only CD45RO-negative cells positively selected for CCR7 counted as naive CD8 cells, so terminally differentiated effector memory CD45RA+ cells were excluded. Study findings and constraints: In a few donors, about 5% of naive CD4 clonotypes appeared in common.

Original processing notes: There were no quality scores in the junction-only immunoSEQ sequences, so filtering differed. Assay: immunoSEQ multiplex PCR; the TCRdb copy retains only in-frame clones and omits some. The V and J calls and clone size come from that table; D and trimming were worked out from the DNA. Of about 2.2 million clones detected, about 93% appear once; the ten largest clones hold around 1.7%. This chain uses TRBV10-3 with TRBJ1-1; D may be TRBD1 (5 bases). Sample: naive CD8+ T cells from PBMCs. The sequence came from a man between 18 and 35 years old in good health. Some clones in this sample may be carry-over from other donors' samples. In DNA, the CDR3 is TGTGCCATCAGCCAGGGATTCGCTGAAGCTTTCTTT. It yields the protein CAISQGFAEAFF.